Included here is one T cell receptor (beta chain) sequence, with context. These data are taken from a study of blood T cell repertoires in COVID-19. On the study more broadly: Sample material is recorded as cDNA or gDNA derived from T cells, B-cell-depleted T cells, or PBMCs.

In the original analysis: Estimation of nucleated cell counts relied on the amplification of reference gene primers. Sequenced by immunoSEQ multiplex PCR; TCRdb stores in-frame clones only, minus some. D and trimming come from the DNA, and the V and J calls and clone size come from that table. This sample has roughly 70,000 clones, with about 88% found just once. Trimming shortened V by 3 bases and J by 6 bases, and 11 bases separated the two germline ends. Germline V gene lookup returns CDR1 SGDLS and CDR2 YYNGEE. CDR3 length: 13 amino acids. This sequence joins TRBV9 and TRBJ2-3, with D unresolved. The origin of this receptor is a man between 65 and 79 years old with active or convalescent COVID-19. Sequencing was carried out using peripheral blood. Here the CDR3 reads CASSAQPGDTQYF. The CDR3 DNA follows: TGTGCCAGCAGCGCCCAGCCCGGGGATACGCAGTATTTT.